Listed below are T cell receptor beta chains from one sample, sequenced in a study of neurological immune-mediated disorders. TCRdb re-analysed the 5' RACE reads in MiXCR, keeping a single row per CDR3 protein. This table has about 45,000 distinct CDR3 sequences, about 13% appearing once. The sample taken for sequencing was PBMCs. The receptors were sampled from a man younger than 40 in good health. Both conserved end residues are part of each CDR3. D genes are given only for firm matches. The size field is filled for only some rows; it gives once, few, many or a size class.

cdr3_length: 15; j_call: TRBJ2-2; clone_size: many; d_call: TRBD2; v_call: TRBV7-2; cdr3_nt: TGTGCCAGCAGTTTGGCGGGAGGGTACACCGGGGAGCTGTTTTTT; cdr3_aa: CASSLAGGYTGELFF
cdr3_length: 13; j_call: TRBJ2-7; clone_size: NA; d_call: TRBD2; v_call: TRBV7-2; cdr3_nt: TGTGCCAGCAGCGGACTAGTCTCGAGCGAGCAGTACTTC; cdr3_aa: CASSGLVSSEQYF
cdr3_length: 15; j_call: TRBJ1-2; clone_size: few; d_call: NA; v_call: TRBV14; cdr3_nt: TGTGCCAGCAGCCAAGAAGGCGGGGCCGACTATGGCTACACCTTC; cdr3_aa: CASSQEGGADYGYTF
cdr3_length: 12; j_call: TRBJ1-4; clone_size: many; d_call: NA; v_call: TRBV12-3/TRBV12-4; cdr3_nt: TGTGCCAGCAGCCCATGGGAGGAAAAACTGTTTTTT; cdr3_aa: CASSPWEEKLFF
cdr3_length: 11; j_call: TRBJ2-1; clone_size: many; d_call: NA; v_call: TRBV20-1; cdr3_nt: TGCAGTGCTCGCCCAGGTGGTGAGCAGTTCTTC; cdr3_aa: CSARPGGEQFF
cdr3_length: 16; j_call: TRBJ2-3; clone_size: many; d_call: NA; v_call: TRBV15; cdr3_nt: TGTGCCACCAGCGGAAAGGATATTGCAGTCACAGATACGCAGTATTTT; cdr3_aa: CATSGKDIAVTDTQYF
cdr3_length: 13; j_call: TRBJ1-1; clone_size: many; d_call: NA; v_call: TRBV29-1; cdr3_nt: TGCAGCGTCCTTGCCAGGGCTGGGACTGAAGCTTTCTTT; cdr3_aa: CSVLARAGTEAFF
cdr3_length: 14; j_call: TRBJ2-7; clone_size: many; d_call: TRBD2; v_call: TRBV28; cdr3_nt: TGTGCCAGCAGTACGAGACTAGCGGGCTACGAGCAGTACTTC; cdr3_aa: CASSTRLAGYEQYF
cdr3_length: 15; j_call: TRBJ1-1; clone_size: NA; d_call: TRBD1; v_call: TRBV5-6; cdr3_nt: TGTGCCAGCAGCTTGGGACAGGGTCTGAACACTGAAGCTTTCTTT; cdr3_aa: CASSLGQGLNTEAFF
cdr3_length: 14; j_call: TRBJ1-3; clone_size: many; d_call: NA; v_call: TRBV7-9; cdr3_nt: TGTGCCAGCAGCTCGACAAGCTCTGGAAACACCATATATTTT; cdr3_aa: CASSSTSSGNTIYF
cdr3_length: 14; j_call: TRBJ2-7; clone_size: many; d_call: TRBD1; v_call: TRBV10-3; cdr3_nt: TGTGCCATCCAACGGGACAGGGACCAGTACGAGCAGTACTTC; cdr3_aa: CAIQRDRDQYEQYF
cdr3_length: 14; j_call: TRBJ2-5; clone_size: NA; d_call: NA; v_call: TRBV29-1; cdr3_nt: TGCAGCGTTGAAGGAGTGACGGTGGGAGAGACCCAGTACTTC; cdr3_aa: CSVEGVTVGETQYF
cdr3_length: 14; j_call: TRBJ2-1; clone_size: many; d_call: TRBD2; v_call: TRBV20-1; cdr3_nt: TGCAGTGCTTTGCTAGCGGGTGGCTACAATGAGCAGTTCTTC; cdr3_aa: CSALLAGGYNEQFF
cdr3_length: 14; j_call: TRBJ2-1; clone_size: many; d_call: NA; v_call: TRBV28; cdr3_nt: TGTGCCAGCAGTTTATTGGCCCTAAGTAATGAGCAGTTCTTC; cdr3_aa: CASSLLALSNEQFF
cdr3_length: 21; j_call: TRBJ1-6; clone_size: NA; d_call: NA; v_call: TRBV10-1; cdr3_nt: TGCGCCAGCCCCGAGGGAAGGGGTAGACCCAGCTCCGGTTCCTATAATTCACCCCTCCACTTT; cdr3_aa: CASPEGRGRPSSGSYNSPLHF
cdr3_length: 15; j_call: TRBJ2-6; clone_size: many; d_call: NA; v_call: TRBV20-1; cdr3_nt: TGCAGTGCTAGCGGGAGCCTCGCCGGGGCCAACGTCCTGACTTTC; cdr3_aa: CSASGSLAGANVLTF
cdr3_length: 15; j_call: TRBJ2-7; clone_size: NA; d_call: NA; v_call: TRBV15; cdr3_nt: TGTGCCACCAGCAGAGATCTGGGACTGGGTTACGAGCCGTACTTC; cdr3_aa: CATSRDLGLGYEPYF
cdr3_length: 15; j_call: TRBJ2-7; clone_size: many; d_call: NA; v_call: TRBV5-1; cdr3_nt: TGCGCCAGCCACTTGCCGGGTTCGCTATTGTACGAGCAGTACTTC; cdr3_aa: CASHLPGSLLYEQYF
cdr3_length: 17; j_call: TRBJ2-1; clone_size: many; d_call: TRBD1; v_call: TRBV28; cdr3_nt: TGTGCCAGCAGTTCCTCCCCAGGGGGCGCTTCCTACAATGAGCAGTTCTTC; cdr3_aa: CASSSSPGGASYNEQFF
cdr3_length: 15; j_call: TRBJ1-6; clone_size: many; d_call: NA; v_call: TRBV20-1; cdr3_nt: TGCAGTGCTACTAAACAGGGTTTTTATAATTCACCCCTCCACTTT; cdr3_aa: CSATKQGFYNSPLHF
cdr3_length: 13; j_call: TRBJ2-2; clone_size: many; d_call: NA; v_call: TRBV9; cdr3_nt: TGTGCCAGCAGCGTAGCGGGATTCGGGGAGCTGTTTTTT; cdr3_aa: CASSVAGFGELFF
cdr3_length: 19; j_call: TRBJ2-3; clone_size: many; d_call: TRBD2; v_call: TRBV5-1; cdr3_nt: TGCGCCAGCAGCCCCATGGATGGCAGCGGGAGGGCCTTAGGGGATACGCAGTATTTT; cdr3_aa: CASSPMDGSGRALGDTQYF
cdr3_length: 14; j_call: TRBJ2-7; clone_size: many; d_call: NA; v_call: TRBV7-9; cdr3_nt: TGTGCCAGCAGCTTAGAACAGTTGAGCTACGAGCAGTACTTC; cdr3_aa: CASSLEQLSYEQYF
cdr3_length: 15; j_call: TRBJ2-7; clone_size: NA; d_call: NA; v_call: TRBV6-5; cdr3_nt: TGTGCCAGCAGTTCGGATCCGGGACACCTCTACGAGCAGTACTTC; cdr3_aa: CASSSDPGHLYEQYF
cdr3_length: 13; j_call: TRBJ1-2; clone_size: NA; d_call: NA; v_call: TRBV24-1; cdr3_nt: TGTGCCACCAGTGACCCGGGACAAGGTGGCTACACCTTC; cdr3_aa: CATSDPGQGGYTF
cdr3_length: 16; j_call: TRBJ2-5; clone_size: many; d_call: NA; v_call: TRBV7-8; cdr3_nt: TGTGCCAGCAGCTTAGCGGAGCTTAATTCAGTCGCGGCCCAGTACTTC; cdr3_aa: CASSLAELNSVAAQYF
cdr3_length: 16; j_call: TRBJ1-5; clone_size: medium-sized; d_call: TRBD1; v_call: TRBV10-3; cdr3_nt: TGTGCCATCAGTGAGGGTACAGGGGGCATAGATCAGCCCCAGCATTTT; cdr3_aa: CAISEGTGGIDQPQHF
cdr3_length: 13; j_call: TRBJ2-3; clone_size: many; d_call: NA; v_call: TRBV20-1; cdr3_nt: TGCAGTGCAGCCACAGGGAGCACAGATACGCAGTATTTT; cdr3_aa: CSAATGSTDTQYF
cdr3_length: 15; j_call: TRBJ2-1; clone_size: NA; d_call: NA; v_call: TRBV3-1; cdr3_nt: TGTGCTAGCAGCCAGGCGGGACGGGGGTCGGGTGAGCAGTTCTTC; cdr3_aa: CASSQAGRGSGEQFF
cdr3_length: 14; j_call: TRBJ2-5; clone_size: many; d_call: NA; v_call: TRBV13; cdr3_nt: TGTGCCAGCAGCACCAGGGGGGTTATGGAGACCCAGTACTTC; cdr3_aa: CASSTRGVMETQYF
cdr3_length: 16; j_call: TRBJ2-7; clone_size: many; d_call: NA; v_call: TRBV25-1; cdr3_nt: TGTGCCAGCAGTGAACAGGAGCGGGACACGGGTATGGGGCAGTACTTC; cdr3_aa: CASSEQERDTGMGQYF
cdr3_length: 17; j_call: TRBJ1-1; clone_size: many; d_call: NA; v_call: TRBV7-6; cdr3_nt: TGTGCCAGCAGCTTATCAGGTCTTCACGACGTGAACACTGAAGCTTTCTTT; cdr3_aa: CASSLSGLHDVNTEAFF
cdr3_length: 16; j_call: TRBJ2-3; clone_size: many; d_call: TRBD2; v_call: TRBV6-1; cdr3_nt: TGTGCCAGCAGTGAAGCTCTGGGGGAGGGCCGTGATACGCAGTATTTT; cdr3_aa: CASSEALGEGRDTQYF
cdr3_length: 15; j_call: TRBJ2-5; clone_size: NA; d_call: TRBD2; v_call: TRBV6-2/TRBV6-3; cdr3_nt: TGTGCCAGCAATCCGGGACTAGCGGGACAAGAGACCCAGTACTTC; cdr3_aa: CASNPGLAGQETQYF
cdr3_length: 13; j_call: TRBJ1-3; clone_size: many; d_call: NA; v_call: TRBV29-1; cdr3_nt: TGCAGCGTTGGAGGGACGTTGGGAAACACCATATATTTT; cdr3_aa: CSVGGTLGNTIYF
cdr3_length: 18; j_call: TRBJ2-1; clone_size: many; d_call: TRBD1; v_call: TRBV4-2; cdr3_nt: TGTGCCAGCAGCCAAGGGACAGGGGGTATCGGCACCTACAATGAGCAGTTCTTC; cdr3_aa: CASSQGTGGIGTYNEQFF
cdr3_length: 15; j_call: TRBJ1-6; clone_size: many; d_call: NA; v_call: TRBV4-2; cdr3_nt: TGTGCCAGCAGCCGTCAGGGCCCGGAGTCGTCACCCCTCCACTTT; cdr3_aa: CASSRQGPESSPLHF
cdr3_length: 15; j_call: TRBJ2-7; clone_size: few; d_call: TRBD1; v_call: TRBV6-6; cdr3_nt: TGTGCCAGCAGTTACCGCCGGGACAGGGGCTACGAGCAGTACTTC; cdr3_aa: CASSYRRDRGYEQYF
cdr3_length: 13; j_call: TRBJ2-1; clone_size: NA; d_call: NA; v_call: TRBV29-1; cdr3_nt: TGCAGCGTGCGGGTTACAGGGTACAATGAGCAGTTCTTC; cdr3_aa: CSVRVTGYNEQFF
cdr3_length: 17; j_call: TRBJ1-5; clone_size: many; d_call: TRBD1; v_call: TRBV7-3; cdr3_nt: TGTGCCAGCAGCCCGCCTCTGGACAGGGGAAGCAATCAGCCCCAGCATTTT; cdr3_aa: CASSPPLDRGSNQPQHF
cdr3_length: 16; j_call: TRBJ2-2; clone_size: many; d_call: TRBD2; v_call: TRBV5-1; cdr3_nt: TGCGCCAGCAGCTTTCGGCTAGCGGCGAACACCGGGGAGCTGTTTTTT; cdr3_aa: CASSFRLAANTGELFF
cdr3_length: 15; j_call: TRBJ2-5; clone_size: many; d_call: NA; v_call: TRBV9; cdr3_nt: TGTGCCAGCAGCGTCCACGGGGGAGCCCAAGAGACCCAGTACTTC; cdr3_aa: CASSVHGGAQETQYF
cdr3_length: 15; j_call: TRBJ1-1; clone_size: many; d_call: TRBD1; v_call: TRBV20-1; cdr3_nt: TGCAGTGCTAGATACCGGGACAGAAGGAACACTGAAGCTTTCTTT; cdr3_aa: CSARYRDRRNTEAFF
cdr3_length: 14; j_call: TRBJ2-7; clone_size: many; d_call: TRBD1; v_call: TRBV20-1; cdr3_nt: TGCAGTGCTAGGAGGGACAGGGTGCTCCACGAGCAGTACTTC; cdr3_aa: CSARRDRVLHEQYF
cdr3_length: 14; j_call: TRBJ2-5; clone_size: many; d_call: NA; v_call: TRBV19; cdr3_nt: TGTGCCAGTAGTATCGGCTGGTCTCAAGAGACCCAGTACTTC; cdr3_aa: CASSIGWSQETQYF
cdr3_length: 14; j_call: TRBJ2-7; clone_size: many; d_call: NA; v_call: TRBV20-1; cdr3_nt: TGCAGTGCTAGAGCAGGGGCAGCGGTGGACGAGCAGTACTTC; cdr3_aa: CSARAGAAVDEQYF
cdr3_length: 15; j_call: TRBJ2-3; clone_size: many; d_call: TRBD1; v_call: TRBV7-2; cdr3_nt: TGTGCCAGCAGCTTATCCACACAGGGGGCAGATACGCAGTATTTT; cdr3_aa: CASSLSTQGADTQYF
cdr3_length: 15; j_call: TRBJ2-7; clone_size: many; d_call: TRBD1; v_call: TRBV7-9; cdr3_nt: TGTGCCAGCAGCCTGGGGACAGGGAAATCCTACGAGCAGTACTTC; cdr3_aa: CASSLGTGKSYEQYF
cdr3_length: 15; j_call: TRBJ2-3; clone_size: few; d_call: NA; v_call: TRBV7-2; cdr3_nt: TGTGCCAGCAGCTTAGGCGGCTCTACAGGGGGGGCGCAGTATTTT; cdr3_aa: CASSLGGSTGGAQYF
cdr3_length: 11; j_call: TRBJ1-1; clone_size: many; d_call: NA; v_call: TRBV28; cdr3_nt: TGTGCCAGCAGTTTGTACACTGAAGCTTTCTTT; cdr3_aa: CASSLYTEAFF
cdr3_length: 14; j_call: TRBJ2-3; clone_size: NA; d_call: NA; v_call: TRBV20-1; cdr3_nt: TGCAGTGCTAGAGATGGGGTTGTAGCAGATACGCAGTATTTT; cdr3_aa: CSARDGVVADTQYF
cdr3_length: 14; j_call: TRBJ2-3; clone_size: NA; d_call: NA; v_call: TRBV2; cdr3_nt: TGTGCCAGCAGACGGATCCCAATCACAGATACGCAGTATTTT; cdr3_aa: CASRRIPITDTQYF
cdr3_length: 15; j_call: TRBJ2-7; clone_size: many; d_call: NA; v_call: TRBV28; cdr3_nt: TGTGCCAGCAGTTCCCTCTTAAGGGGGGTCTACGAGCAGTACTTC; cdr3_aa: CASSSLLRGVYEQYF
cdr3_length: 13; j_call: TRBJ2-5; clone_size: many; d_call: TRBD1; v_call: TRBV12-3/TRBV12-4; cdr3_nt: TGTGCCAGTCAAGTCGGACAGGGTGAGACCCAGTACTTC; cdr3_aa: CASQVGQGETQYF
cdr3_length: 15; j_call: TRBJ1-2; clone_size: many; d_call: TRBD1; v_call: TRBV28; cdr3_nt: TGTGCCAGCAGTCCGATCGACAGGGCCCTCTATGGCTACACCTTC; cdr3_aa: CASSPIDRALYGYTF
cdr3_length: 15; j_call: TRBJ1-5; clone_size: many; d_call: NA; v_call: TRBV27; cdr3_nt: TGTGCCAGCAGACTCAGGCCCCAGGGCAATCAGCCCCAGCATTTT; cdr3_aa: CASRLRPQGNQPQHF
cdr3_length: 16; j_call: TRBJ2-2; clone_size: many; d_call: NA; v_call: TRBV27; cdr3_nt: TGTGCCAGCACTCTAGTCCCGGGTATGGGGACCGGGGAGCTGTTTTTT; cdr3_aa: CASTLVPGMGTGELFF
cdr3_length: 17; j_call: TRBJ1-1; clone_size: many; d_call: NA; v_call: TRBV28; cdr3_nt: TGTGCCAGCAGTTCGCTCGGGTCCCCGAGGGGGAACACTGAAGCTTTCTTT; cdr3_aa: CASSSLGSPRGNTEAFF
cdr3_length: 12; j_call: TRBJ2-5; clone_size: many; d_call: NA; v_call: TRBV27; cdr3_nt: TGTGCCAGCAGTCACTATGGAGAGACCCAGTACTTC; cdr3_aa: CASSHYGETQYF